Below are 21 T cell receptor beta chains sequenced from a single sample in a study of cytomegalovirus exposure and HLA in healthy donors. Vbeta (60) and Jbeta (13) primers were used in the PCR. This table comes from immunoSEQ multiplex PCR, and its TCRdb copy is limited to in-frame clones, with some not included. This table holds 140,000 to 150,000 clones. Specimen: PBMCs. These TCRs come from a male donor in good health and CMV-seronegative.

The chain recombines TRBV18 with TRBJ1-1; D is uncertain. V dropped 2 bases and J dropped 0 bases, with 10 bases sitting between them. Looked up from germline, CDR1 is KGHSH and CDR2 is LQKENI. The length of the CDR3 is 15 residues. The CDR3 spells CASSPLGGLNTEAFF. The CDR3 region has the DNA TGTGCCAGCTCACCATTGGGAGGATTGAACACTGAAGCTTTCTTT.

The V gene is TRBV15, the J gene TRBJ2-5; 7 bases fit TRBD2. J lost 5 bases, V lost 0 bases, and 15 bases had no gene match. The V gene's germline CDR1 is LNHNV and CDR2 YYDKDF (reference sequence). The CDR3 sequence is 18 residues long. In DNA form, the CDR3 reads TGTGCCACCAGCAGAGATCGAAGGGTCCTAAGCGGGAAGGAGACCCAGTACTTC. Residues: CATSRDRRVLSGKETQYF.

The chain recombines TRBV13 with TRBJ1-4; possible D gene TRBD1, 5 bases. Trimming shortened V by 5 bases and J by 2 bases, and 15 bases separated the two germline ends. Germline V gene data show CDR1 as PRHDT and CDR2 as FYEKMQ (reference sequence). The length of the CDR3 is 16 residues. DNA for the CDR3: TGTGCCAGCAGCAACAGTGGGGGGGTGACTAATGAAAAACTGTTTTTT. This codes for CASSNSGGVTNEKLFF.

This chain connects TRBV5-6 to TRBJ2-7; TRBD1 might be the D (6 bases). Trimming pared 2 bases from V and 5 bases from J, leaving 17 bases between. CDR3 length: 15 amino acids. The V gene's germline CDR1 is SGHDT and CDR2 YYEEEE. The CDR3 DNA follows: TGTGCCAGCAGCTTTACAGGGCTGGGGGTCCACGAGCAGTACTTC. Protein sequence: CASSFTGLGVHEQYF.

V gene TRBV7-8 combines with J gene TRBJ1-1; a possible D gene is TRBD1 (6 bases). This CDR3 contains 16 residues. V lost 5 bases, J lost 4 bases, and 20 bases lay in between. The germline V gene has CDR1 SGHVS and CDR2 FQNEAQ. CDR3 sequence reads: CASSPHLQGVGTEAFF. In DNA, the CDR3 is TGTGCCAGCAGCCCTCACCTACAGGGAGTTGGCACTGAAGCTTTCTTT.

The chain joins TRBV2 to TRBJ2-7; 7 bases fit TRBD1. Trimming at V came to 7 bases and at J to 5 bases, leaving 8 bases not matched to a gene. The CDR3 runs 13 residues. Germline V gene data show CDR1 as SNHLY and CDR2 as FYNNEI. The CDR3 loop is CASTRDREHEQYF. The DNA of the CDR3 is TGTGCCAGCACGAGAGACAGGGAACACGAGCAGTACTTC.

V and J are TRBV7-9 and TRBJ2-7; the match to TRBD1 covers 9 bases. Germline V lookup: CDR1 SEHNR, CDR2 FQNEAQ (reference sequence). V lost 5 bases, J lost 5 bases, and 10 bases stayed unmatched. The CDR3 contains 15 residues. This chain's CDR3 is CASSDLTGGWNEQYF. CDR3 in DNA: TGTGCCAGCAGCGATCTTACAGGGGGCTGGAACGAGCAGTACTTC.

This sequence joins TRBV15 and TRBJ2-1; D not resolved. The length of the CDR3 is 12 residues. Trimming took 0 bases from V and 10 from J, leaving 7 bases between them. Per germline, CDR1 LNHNV and CDR2 YYDKDF (reference sequence). CDR3 DNA sequence: TGTGCCACCAGCAGAGATTGGCAGGAGCAGTTCTTC. It translates to CATSRDWQEQFF. Using reference TRBV15 and TRBJ2-1 for the parts outside the CDR3, the full variable domain is DAMVIQNPRYQVTQFGKPVTLSCSQTLNHNVMYWYQQKSSQAPKLLFHYYDKDFNNEADTPDNFQSRRPNTSFCFLDIRSPGLGDTAMYLCATSRDWQEQFFGPGTRLTVL.

This rearrangement joins TRBV6-6 to TRBJ1-2, with D perhaps matching TRBD1 (6 bases). This CDR3 region has 14 residues. Trimming took off 6 bases at V and 8 bases at J, with 19 bases between the two ends. Germline V gene sequence: CDR1 MNHNY, CDR2 SVGAGI (reference sequence). For the CDR3, the DNA is TGTGCCAGCAGAACATCCCAGGGGTTTGGCGGCTACACCTTC. Its translation is CASRTSQGFGGYTF.

The chain employs TRBV30 and TRBJ1-5; TRBD1 matches at 7 bases. The CDR3 has 12 amino acids. After removal of 4 bases from V and 6 bases from J, the junction contained 3 bases not matched to a gene. Germline V lookup: CDR1 GTSNPN, CDR2 SVGIG (reference sequence). The CDR3, as DNA: TGTGCCTGGAACAGGGGATCTCAGCCCCAGCATTTT. Amino acid sequence: CAWNRGSQPQHF.

The V call is TRBV27, the J call TRBJ1-4, with unresolved D. CDR3 length: 15 residues. Germline V gene sequence: CDR1 MNHEY, CDR2 SMNVEV (reference sequence). Trimming took off 6 bases at V and 0 bases at J, with 11 bases between the two ends. Here the CDR3 DNA reads TGTGCCAGCAGCTTAACAGATGCAACTAATGAAAAACTGTTTTTT. Translating gives CASSLTDATNEKLFF.

This sequence joins TRBV11-2 and TRBJ2-2; the D is unclear. The germline V and J ends were trimmed by 0 bases and 1 base, with 12 bases remaining between them. Germline V CDR1 and CDR2: SGHAT, FQNNGV. The CDR3 has 17 amino acids. CDR3 coding DNA: TGTGCCAGCAGCTTAGAGAGCCCCCGATTGAACACCGGGGAGCTGTTTTTT. Translated: CASSLESPRLNTGELFF.

The V and J genes are TRBV5-1 and TRBJ2-1, with a possible D match to TRBD1 (7 bases). Trimming removed 0 bases at V and 6 bases at J, with 13 bases between. Germline V gene sequence: CDR1 SGHRS, CDR2 YFSETQ. This CDR3 comprises 15 residues. The DNA of the CDR3 is TGCGCCAGCAGCTTGGTTTCCCAGGGGGGCAATGAGCAGTTCTTC. Its translation is CASSLVSQGGNEQFF.

The chain combines TRBV19 with TRBJ1-1; TRBD1 is a possible D gene (5 bases). V was cut by 3 bases and J by 2 bases, with 16 bases left in between. The CDR3 extends over 16 amino acids. Germline V gene sequence: CDR1 LNHDA, CDR2 SQIVND (reference sequence). CDR3 nucleotides: TGTGCCAGTAGTATTGGTGGAAATAGGGGAAACACTGAAGCTTTCTTT. Translated, it gives CASSIGGNRGNTEAFF.

The DNA of the CDR3 is TGTGCCAGCAGCGAACTAGCGGGAGGGCCTGAGGAGCAGTACTTC. Protein product: CASSELAGGPEEQYF. The chain is built from TRBV2 and TRBJ2-7, with TRBD2 identical over 13 bases. The CDR3 consists of 15 residues. The junction had 9 bases not matched to a gene; V was cut back by 6 bases and J by 7 bases. Germline lookup yields CDR1 SNHLY and CDR2 FYNNEI.

This chain joins TRBV18 and TRBJ1-3; TRBD1 aligns across 7 bases. J gave up 2 bases and V 3 bases, and 7 bases lay outside the gene matches. Germline V lookup: CDR1 KGHSH, CDR2 LQKENI. CDR3 size: 16 residues. The CDR3 nucleotides are TGTGCCAGCTCACCGCCCGACAGGGTGGCTGGAAACACCATATATTTT. This codes for CASSPPDRVAGNTIYF.

The chain recombines TRBV7-8 with TRBJ2-2; D not resolved. Trimming pared 2 bases from V and 13 bases from J, leaving 8 bases between. This CDR3 contains 11 residues. Germline V lookup: CDR1 SGHVS, CDR2 FQNEAQ. The CDR3 sequence is CASSLKSGLFF. CDR3 DNA: TGTGCCAGCAGCTTAAAGTCGGGGCTGTTTTTT.

Turning to this clone: The junction departs from the called germline gene at one end, perhaps through a read error. The chain employs TRBV6-1 and TRBJ2-1; the D gene is possibly TRBD2 (8 bases). The CDR3 loop spans 15 amino acids. From germline, CDR1 is MNHNS and CDR2 SASEGT. The CDR3 region is CASAGQEKGLGERFF. The CDR3 region has the DNA TGTGCCAGCGCTGGACAGGAAAAGGGACTAGGGGAGCGGTTCTTC.

The chain is built from TRBV5-1 and TRBJ2-1, with a weak D call TRBD1 (5 bases). V was shortened by 3 bases and J by 7 bases, with 8 bases between the two germline ends. The germline gives CDR1 SGHRS, CDR2 YFSETQ. CDR3 length: 12 amino acids. The CDR3 DNA reads as TGCGCCAGCAGCTGGGCAGGGAATGAGCAGTTCTTC. Translation gives CASSWAGNEQFF. Together with reference TRBV5-1 and TRBJ2-1, the CDR3 gives the full variable domain: KAGVTQTPRYLIKTRGQQVTLSCSPISGHRSVSWYQQTPGQGLQFLFEYFSETQRNKGNFPGRFSGRQFSNSRSEMNVSTLELGDSALYLCASSWAGNEQFFGPGTRLTVL.

The V call is TRBV30, the J call TRBJ2-2; no clear D gene. The germline V gene encodes CDR1 GTSNPN and CDR2 SVGIG (reference sequence). The CDR3 is 15 residues long. Trimming took 5 bases from V and 6 from J, leaving 19 bases between them. The CDR3 nucleotides read TGTGCCTGGTTGGGCAGAAGCCTATGGGCCGGGGAGCTGTTTTTT. It yields the protein CAWLGRSLWAGELFF.

The V gene is TRBV19, the J gene TRBJ2-1; no definite D call. Trimming took off 3 bases at V and 2 bases at J, with 14 bases between the two ends. Looked up from germline, CDR1 is LNHDA and CDR2 is SQIVND (reference sequence). The CDR3 covers 16 residues. The CDR3 protein is CASSMLLRDPYNEQFF. CDR3 DNA: TGTGCCAGTAGTATGCTTTTAAGAGATCCCTACAATGAGCAGTTCTTC.